The text below deals with one T cell receptor (beta chain). Its specificity is not known. This entry comes from a study of OX40 agonist ivuxolimab in advanced cancers. For the study at large: From roughly 20 to 90 years was the age range, with a mean of approximately 63 years, and nearly 85% were male.

Autoimmune disease history or systemic immunosuppression disqualified patients. Samples were taken at baseline and on day 1 of cycles 4 and 7. Study results and limitations: In CD8+ T cells, expanded clones were on average more numerous than in CD4+.

Germline V gene lookup returns CDR1 LNHNV and CDR2 YYDKDF (reference sequence). The CDR3 sequence is 15 residues long. Between the trimmed V and J ends, which lost 0 bases and 1 base, there was a span of 9 bases. This table comes from immunoSEQ multiplex PCR, and its TCRdb copy is limited to in-frame clones, with some not included. The profile covers 60,000 to 70,000 clones, with approximately 78% appearing a single time and about 0.41% taken by the ten largest. The V gene is TRBV15, the J gene TRBJ1-1; D gene ambiguous. The clonotype was recovered from an adult with an advanced solid tumor such as melanoma, head and neck, liver or kidney cancer. Source: CD4+ or CD8+ T cells sorted from blood, taken in a trial of the OX40 agonist ivuxolimab. The CDR3 DNA is TGTGCCACCAGCAGAGATTCGGGAAAGAACACTGAAGCTTTCTTT. It yields the protein CATSRDSGKNTEAFF.